This entry lists 20 T cell receptor beta chains sequenced from one sample in a study of response to subunit inactivated influenza vaccine. TCRdb redid the calling of the RT-PCR reads with MiXCR, one entry per CDR3 protein. The table shows more than 450,000 distinct CDR3 sequences, with 11% occurring only once. The same data also went into a second study, on T cells expressing NK-cell markers. From that report: UMI-tagged 5'RACE template switching yielded the TCR beta cDNA.

The specimen was PBMCs from blood, collected on the day of vaccination. The source is a man aged 50-59 years who received an inactivated influenza vaccine.

V usage is TRBV20-1 and J usage is TRBJ2-7, with D tentatively TRBD1 (6 bases). Germline V gene sequence: CDR1 DFQATT, CDR2 SNEGSKA (reference sequence). The CDR3 totals 16 residues. With 2 bases removed from V and 0 bases from J, the gap between germline ends came to 17 bases. CDR3 DNA sequence: TGCAGTGCTAGATTTACTGGGGGCCGAAGCTCCTACGAGCAGTACTTC. This translates into CSARFTGGRSSYEQYF.

V usage is TRBV12-3 or TRBV12-4 and J usage is TRBJ2-7; the match to TRBD2 covers 8 bases. V was pared by 5 bases and J by 7 bases, with 16 bases of the junction left unmatched. This CDR3 contains 16 residues. The CDR3 sequence: CASSPPGGAGWGEQYF. CDR3 nucleotides: TGTGCCAGCAGTCCCCCCGGGGGGGCCGGGTGGGGTGAGCAGTACTTC.

This clonotype was picked up one time. This sequence joins TRBV27 and TRBJ1-2, with 8 bases aligning to TRBD1. Germline CDR1 reads MNHEY; CDR2 reads SMNVEV (reference sequence). Trimming at V came to 5 bases and at J to 7 bases, leaving 15 bases not matched to a gene. CDR3 length equals 16 residues. The CDR3 bases are TGTGCCAGCAGTCCCCCGGACAGGGTCATTGGCTGTGGCTACACCTTC. The encoded protein is CASSPPDRVIGCGYTF.

About this clonotype: One end of the junction fails to match germline, which may point to a read error. This chain joins TRBV28 and TRBJ2-5, with 14 positions matching TRBD2. There are 21 residues in the CDR3. Per the germline V gene, CDR1 is MDHEN and CDR2 is SYDVKM. CDR3 sequence reads: CASSFPSSGTSGRGTQEIQYF. DNA of the CDR3: TGTGCCAGCAGTTTCCCGTCCTCCGGGACTAGCGGGAGAGGGACTCAAGAGATCCAGTACTTC.

This clonotype was found many times. The chain recombines TRBV10-3 with TRBJ2-2; the D gene is possibly TRBD2 (6 bases). V was clipped by 2 bases and J by 6 bases, with 10 bases between them. The CDR3 runs 14 residues. Germline V CDR1 and CDR2: ENHRY, SYGVKD. The CDR3 is CAISEPGGAGELFF. In nucleotides, the CDR3 is TGTGCCATCAGTGAGCCCGGGGGTGCCGGGGAGCTGTTTTTT.

The chain recombines TRBV6-2 or TRBV6-3 with TRBJ2-6, with unresolved D. V shed 6 bases and J shed 3 bases, with 18 bases lying between them. Looked up from germline, CDR1 is MNHEY and CDR2 is SVGEGT. This CDR3 contains 17 residues. For the CDR3, the DNA is TGTGCCAGCAGCTGGGATTGGGATCTTATTGGGGCCAACGTCCTGACTTTC. Its protein product is CASSWDWDLIGANVLTF.

This clonotype was seen many times. J is TRBJ1-2 and V is TRBV29-1; TRBD1 might be the D (5 bases). Germline lookup yields CDR1 SQVTM and CDR2 ANQGSEA. V gave up 6 bases and J gave up 8 bases, with 10 bases separating them. The CDR3 extends over 10 amino acids. The CDR3 loop is CSVTRDGYTF. Here the CDR3 DNA reads TGCAGCGTCACCAGGGACGGCTACACCTTC.

This clonotype has ten or more counts. This chain links TRBV7-8 with TRBJ2-2; perhaps TRBD2 as D (7 bases). The V and J ends lost 8 bases and 6 bases respectively, with 25 bases between them. From germline, CDR1 is SGHVS and CDR2 FQNEAQ. CDR3 length: 17 residues. As DNA, the CDR3 is TGTGCCAGCGGCCTATTACCGAGAGGGGGGGCTTCCGGGGAGCTGTTTTTT. Encoded protein: CASGLLPRGGASGELFF.

The chain carries TRBV28 and TRBJ1-2, with TRBD1 identical over 7 bases. V shed 8 bases and J 8 bases; nucleotides not matched to a gene: 8. Germline assignment: CDR1 MDHEN and CDR2 SYDVKM. The CDR3 runs to 12 residues. The DNA of the CDR3 is TGTGCCAGCTTTGTACCAGGGGGAGGCTACACCTTC. Amino acids: CASFVPGGGYTF.

The chain joins TRBV28 to TRBJ1-4, with TRBD1 matching over 8 bases. Per germline, CDR1 MDHEN and CDR2 SYDVKM. V shed 2 bases and J 3 bases; nucleotides not matched to a gene: 8. There are 17 residues in the CDR3. CDR3 in amino acids: CASSLPKQGVANEKLFF. CDR3 nucleotides: TGTGCCAGCAGTTTACCTAAACAGGGGGTCGCTAATGAAAAACTGTTTTTT.

Only a few counts were recorded for this clonotype. This chain joins TRBV27 and TRBJ1-2; no reliable D call. The CDR3 is made up of 14 amino acids. Germline loops: CDR1 MNHEY, CDR2 SMNVEV (reference sequence). Trimming took off 5 bases at V and 4 bases at J, with 14 bases between the two ends. For the CDR3, the DNA is TGTGCCAGCAGTAGGCGGTCCTCTAGCTATGGCTACACCTTC. Residues: CASSRRSSSYGYTF.

The J gene is TRBJ2-3, the V gene TRBV9, with D unresolved. V lost 3 bases and J 10 bases, leaving 12 bases between the germline ends. The length of the CDR3 is 12 residues. CDR1 is SGDLS, CDR2 YYNGEE, per germline. CDR3 DNA: TGTGCCAGCAGCGGAGACTCAGTGGCGCAGTATTTT. Residues: CASSGDSVAQYF. Based on the CDR3 plus reference TRBV9 and TRBJ2-3, the full variable domain is DSGVTQTPKHLITATGQRVTLRCSPRSGDLSVYWYQQSLDQGLQFLIQYYNGEERAKGNILERFSAQQFPDLHSELNLSSLELGDSALYFCASSGDSVAQYFGPGTRLTVL.

This clonotype was seen a few times. V gene TRBV9 combines with J gene TRBJ2-7, with D tentatively TRBD1 (6 bases). Germline V CDR1 and CDR2: SGDLS, YYNGEE. The V end lost 4 bases, the J end lost 3 bases, and 17 bases lay between the germline ends. This CDR3 contains 15 residues. The CDR3 region is CASSKLQGADYEQYF. In DNA, the CDR3 is TGTGCCAGCAGCAAGTTACAGGGTGCCGACTACGAGCAGTACTTC.

This clonotype was seen a handful of times. The chain has TRBV7-8 and TRBJ2-1; 7 nucleotides line up with TRBD1. V shed 5 bases, J shed 7 bases, and the junction held 11 bases outside the gene matches. CDR3 size: 15 residues. CDR1 is SGHVS and CDR2 is FQNEAQ in the germline V gene. The CDR3 region has the DNA TGTGCCAGCAGCGGAGACAGGGTATTAGTAAATGAGCAGTTCTTC. Protein sequence: CASSGDRVLVNEQFF.

In its sample, this clonotype was seen many times. The CDR3: CASSQEVDRDTEAFF. The CDR3 bases are TGCGCCAGCAGCCAAGAAGTCGACAGGGACACTGAAGCTTTCTTT. The gene calls are TRBV4-3 and TRBJ1-1; TRBD1 matches 7 bases. The V and J ends lost 0 bases and 3 bases, in that order; junction bases with no gene match: 4. The CDR3 consists of 15 residues. Germline V CDR1 and CDR2: LGHNA, YSLEER.

This clonotype was found many times. The rearrangement joins TRBV28 to TRBJ2-3; 12 bases line up with TRBD2. J was trimmed by 6 bases and V by 3 bases; bases with no gene match: 7. Germline assignment: CDR1 MDHEN and CDR2 SYDVKM. This CDR3 has 16 residues. The DNA for the CDR3 is TGTGCCAGCAGTTTTCGAGGACTAGCGGGATTGGATACGCAGTATTTT. This gives the protein CASSFRGLAGLDTQYF.

This chain links TRBV4-2 with TRBJ1-1; 11 bases map to TRBD1. The germline gives CDR1 LGHNA, CDR2 YNFKEQ. This CDR3 comprises 14 residues. Germline trimming cut 3 bases from V and 5 bases from J; bases unmatched to any gene: 2. The CDR3, as DNA: TGTGCCAGCAGCCACCGGGACAGGGGGACTGAAGCTTTCTTT. Protein product: CASSHRDRGTEAFF.

This clonotype appeared a few times. The chain combines TRBV9 with TRBJ2-3; 8 bases are a match to TRBD1. There are 14 residues in the CDR3. The V gene end was trimmed by 0 bases and the J gene end by 7 bases; junction bases not matched to a gene: 4. The V gene's germline CDR1 is SGDLS and CDR2 YYNGEE. The CDR3 spells CASSVGTGGYTQYF. The DNA for the CDR3 is TGTGCCAGCAGCGTAGGTACAGGGGGATATACGCAGTATTTT.

This clonotype appeared a few times. This chain uses TRBV3-1 with TRBJ2-5; D assignment may be TRBD1 or TRBD2 (5 bases each). The CDR3 has 16 amino acids. Trimming took 4 bases from V and 5 from J, leaving 20 bases between them. Germline V gives CDR1 LGHDT, CDR2 YNNKEL (reference sequence). The DNA for the CDR3 is TGTGCCAGCAGCCGAATGTCGGTCGGGGCGCGGGAGACCCAGTACTTC. The encoded protein is CASSRMSVGARETQYF.

This clonotype was seen more than once but under ten times. The chain uses TRBV20-1 and TRBJ2-5; 9 nucleotides align to TRBD2. Germline V gene sequence: CDR1 DFQATT, CDR2 SNEGSKA (reference sequence). Germline trimming cut 3 bases from V and 5 bases from J; bases unmatched to any gene: 10. The CDR3 runs to 15 residues. In DNA form, the CDR3 reads TGCAGTGCTAGTCGGCGGGAGGGTTTCGGGGAGACCCAGTACTTC. It is translated as CSASRREGFGETQYF.